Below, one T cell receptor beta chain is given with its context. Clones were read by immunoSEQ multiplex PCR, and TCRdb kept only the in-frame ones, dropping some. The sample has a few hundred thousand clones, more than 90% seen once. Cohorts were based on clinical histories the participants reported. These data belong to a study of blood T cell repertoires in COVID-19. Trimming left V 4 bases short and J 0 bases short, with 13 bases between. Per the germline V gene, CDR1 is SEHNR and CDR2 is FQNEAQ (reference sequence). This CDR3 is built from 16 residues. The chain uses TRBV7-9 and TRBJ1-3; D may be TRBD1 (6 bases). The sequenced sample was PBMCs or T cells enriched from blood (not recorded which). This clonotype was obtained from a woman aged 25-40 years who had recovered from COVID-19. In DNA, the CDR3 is TGTGCCAGCAGCTCTGACAGGCCCCCCTCTGGAAACACCATATATTTT. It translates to CASSSDRPPSGNTIYF.